Given below is one T cell receptor beta chain in context. The data were obtained in a study of blood T cell repertoires in COVID-19. Assay used: immunoSEQ multiplex PCR; TCRdb lists only in-frame clones, some missing. Of 150,000 to 200,000 clones detected, 80% appear once; the ten largest clones hold less than 7%. The sequencing sample was made of peripheral blood. The receptor's source is a man aged 55-75 years with acute or convalescent COVID-19.

The CDR3 here is CAWRTDSPEKLFF. For the CDR3, the DNA is TGTGCCTGGAGGACGGACAGTCCTGAAAAACTGTTTTTT. V usage is TRBV30 and J usage is TRBJ1-4, with D perhaps matching TRBD1 (6 bases). CDR3 length equals 13 residues. The germline gives CDR1 GTSNPN, CDR2 SVGIG (reference sequence). V lost 3 bases to trimming and J lost 7 bases, with 12 bases between them. Full variable domain (remainder filled in from reference TRBV30 and TRBJ1-4): SQTIHQWPATLVQPVGSPLSLECTVEGTSNPNLYWYRQAAGRGLQLLFYSVGIGQISSEVPQNLSASRPQDRQFILSSKKLLLSDSGFYLCAWRTDSPEKLFFGSGTQLSVL.